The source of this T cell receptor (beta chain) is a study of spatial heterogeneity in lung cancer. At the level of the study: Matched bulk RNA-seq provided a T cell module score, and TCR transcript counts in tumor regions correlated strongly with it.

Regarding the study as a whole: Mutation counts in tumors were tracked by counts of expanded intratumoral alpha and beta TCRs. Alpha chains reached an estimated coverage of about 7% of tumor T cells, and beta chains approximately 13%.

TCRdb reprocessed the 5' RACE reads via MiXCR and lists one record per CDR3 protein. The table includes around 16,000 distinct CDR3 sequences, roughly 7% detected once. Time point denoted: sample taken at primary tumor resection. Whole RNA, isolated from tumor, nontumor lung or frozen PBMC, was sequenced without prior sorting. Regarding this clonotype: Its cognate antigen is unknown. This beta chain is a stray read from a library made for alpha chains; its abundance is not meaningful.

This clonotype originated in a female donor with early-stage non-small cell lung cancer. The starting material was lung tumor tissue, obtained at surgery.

The CDR3 nucleotides are TGTGCCAGCAGTCCCCCAGGGGGGACAAGGCCCCAGCATTTT. Translation gives CASSPPGGTRPQHF. This chain links TRBV28 with TRBJ1-5; TRBD1 aligns across 7 bases. This CDR3 contains 14 residues. CDR1 and CDR2 (germline): MDHEN, SYDVKM. V gave up 5 bases and J gave up 9 bases; unmatched junction bases: 10.